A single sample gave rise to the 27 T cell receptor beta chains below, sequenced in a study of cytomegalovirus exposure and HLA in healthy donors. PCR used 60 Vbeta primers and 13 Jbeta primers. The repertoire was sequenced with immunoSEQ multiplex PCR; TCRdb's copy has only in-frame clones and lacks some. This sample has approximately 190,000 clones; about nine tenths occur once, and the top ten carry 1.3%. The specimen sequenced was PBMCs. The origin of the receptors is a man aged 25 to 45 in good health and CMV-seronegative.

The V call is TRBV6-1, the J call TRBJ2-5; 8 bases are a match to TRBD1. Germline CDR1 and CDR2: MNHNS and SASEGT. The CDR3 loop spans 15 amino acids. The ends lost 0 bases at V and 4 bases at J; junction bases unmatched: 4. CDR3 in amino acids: CASSEAAGTGETQYF. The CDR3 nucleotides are TGTGCCAGCAGTGAAGCAGCCGGGACAGGAGAGACCCAGTACTTC.

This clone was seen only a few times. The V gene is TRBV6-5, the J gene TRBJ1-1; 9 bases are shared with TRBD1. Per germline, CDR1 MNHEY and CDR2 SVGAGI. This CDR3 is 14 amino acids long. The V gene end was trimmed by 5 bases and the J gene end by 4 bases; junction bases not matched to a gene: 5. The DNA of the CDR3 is TGTGCCAGCAGTGACGGACAGGGGAGCACTGAAGCTTTCTTT. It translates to CASSDGQGSTEAFF.

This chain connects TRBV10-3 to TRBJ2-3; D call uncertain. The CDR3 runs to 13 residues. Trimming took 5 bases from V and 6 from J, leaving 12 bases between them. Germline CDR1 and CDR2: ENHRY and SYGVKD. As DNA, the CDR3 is TGTGCCATCAGTAGCGAGGATACTGATACGCAGTATTTT. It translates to CAISSEDTDTQYF.

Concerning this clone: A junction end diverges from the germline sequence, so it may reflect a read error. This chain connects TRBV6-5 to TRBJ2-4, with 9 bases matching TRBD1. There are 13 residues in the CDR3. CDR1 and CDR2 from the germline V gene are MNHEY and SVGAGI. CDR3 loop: CASSRQGGNSQYF. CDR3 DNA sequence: TGTGCCAGCAGCAGACAGGGGGGTAACAGTCAGTACTTC.

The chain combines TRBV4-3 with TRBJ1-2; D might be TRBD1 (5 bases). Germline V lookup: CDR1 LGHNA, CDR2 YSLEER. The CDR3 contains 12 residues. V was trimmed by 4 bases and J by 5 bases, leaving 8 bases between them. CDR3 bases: TGCGCCAGCAGCCCTGGGGGGTATGGCTACACCTTC. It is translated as CASSPGGYGYTF.

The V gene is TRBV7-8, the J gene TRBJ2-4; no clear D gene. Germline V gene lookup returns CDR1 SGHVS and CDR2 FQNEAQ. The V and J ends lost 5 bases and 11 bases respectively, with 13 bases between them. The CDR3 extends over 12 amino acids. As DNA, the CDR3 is TGTGCCAGCAGCCGACTGTCGGAACTTCAGTACTTC. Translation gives CASSRLSELQYF. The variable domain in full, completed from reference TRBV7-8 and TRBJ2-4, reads GAGVSQSPRYKVAKRGQDVALRCDPISGHVSLFWYQQALGQGPEFLTYFQNEAQLDKSGLPSDRFFAERPEGSVSTLKIQRTQQEDSAVYLCASSRLSELQYFGAGTRLSVL.

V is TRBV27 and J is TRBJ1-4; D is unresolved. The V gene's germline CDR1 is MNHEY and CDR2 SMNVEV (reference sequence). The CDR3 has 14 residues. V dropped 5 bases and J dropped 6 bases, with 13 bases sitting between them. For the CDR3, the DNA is TGTGCCAGCAGTAGAGGAGGAAGAGATGAAAAACTGTTTTTT. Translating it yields CASSRGGRDEKLFF.

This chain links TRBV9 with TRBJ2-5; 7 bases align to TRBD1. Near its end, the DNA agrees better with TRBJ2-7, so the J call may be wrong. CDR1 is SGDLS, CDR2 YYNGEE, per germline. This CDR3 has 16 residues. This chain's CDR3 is CASSERDGQASYEQYF. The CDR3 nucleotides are TGTGCCAGCAGCGAGAGAGACGGACAGGCCTCCTACGAGCAGTACTTC.

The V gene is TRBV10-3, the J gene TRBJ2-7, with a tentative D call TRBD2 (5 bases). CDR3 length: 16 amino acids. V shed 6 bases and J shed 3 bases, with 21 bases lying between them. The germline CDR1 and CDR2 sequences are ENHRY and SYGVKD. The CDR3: CAISPGWSKKNYEQYF. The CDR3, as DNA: TGTGCCATCAGCCCGGGGTGGTCAAAGAAAAACTACGAGCAGTACTTC.

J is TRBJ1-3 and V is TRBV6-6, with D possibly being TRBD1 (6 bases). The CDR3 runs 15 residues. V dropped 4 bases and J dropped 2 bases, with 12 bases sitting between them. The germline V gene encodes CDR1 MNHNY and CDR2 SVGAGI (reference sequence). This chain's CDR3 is CASSFTGTTGNTIYF. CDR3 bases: TGTGCCAGCAGTTTTACAGGGACTACTGGAAACACCATATATTTT.

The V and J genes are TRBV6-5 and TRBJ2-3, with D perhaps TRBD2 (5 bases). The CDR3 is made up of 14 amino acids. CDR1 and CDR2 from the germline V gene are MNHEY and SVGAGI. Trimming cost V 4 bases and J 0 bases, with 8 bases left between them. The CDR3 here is CASSWRTSTDTQYF. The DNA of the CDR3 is TGTGCCAGCAGTTGGAGGACTAGCACAGATACGCAGTATTTT.

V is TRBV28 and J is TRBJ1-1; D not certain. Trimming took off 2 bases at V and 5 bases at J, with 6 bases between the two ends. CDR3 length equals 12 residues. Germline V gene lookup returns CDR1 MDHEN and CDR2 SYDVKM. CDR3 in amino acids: CASSLMQTEAFF. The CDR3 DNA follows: TGTGCCAGCAGTTTAATGCAGACTGAAGCTTTCTTT.

The CDR3 DNA reads as TGTGCCAGCAGCTCCCTCCAACTTGGCACAGATACGCAGTATTTT. Protein product: CASSSLQLGTDTQYF. The V and J genes are TRBV11-1 and TRBJ2-3; D unresolved. The CDR3 loop spans 15 amino acids. CDR1 and CDR2 from the germline V gene are SGHAT and FQDESV (reference sequence). Trimming removed 4 bases from V and 1 base from J, with 12 bases in between.

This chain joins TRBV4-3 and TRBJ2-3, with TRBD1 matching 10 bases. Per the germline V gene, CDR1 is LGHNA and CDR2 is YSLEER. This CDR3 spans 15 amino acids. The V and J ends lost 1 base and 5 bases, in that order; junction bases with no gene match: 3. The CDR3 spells CASSQGQGAGDTQYF. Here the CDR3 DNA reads TGCGCCAGCAGCCAAGGACAGGGGGCGGGAGATACGCAGTATTTT.

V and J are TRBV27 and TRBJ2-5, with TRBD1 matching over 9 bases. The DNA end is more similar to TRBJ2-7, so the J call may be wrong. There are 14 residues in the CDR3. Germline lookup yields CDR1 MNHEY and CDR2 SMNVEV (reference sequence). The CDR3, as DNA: TGTGCCGCACGACCCCGGGACAGGGCGCACGAGCAGTACTTC. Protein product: CAARPRDRAHEQYF.

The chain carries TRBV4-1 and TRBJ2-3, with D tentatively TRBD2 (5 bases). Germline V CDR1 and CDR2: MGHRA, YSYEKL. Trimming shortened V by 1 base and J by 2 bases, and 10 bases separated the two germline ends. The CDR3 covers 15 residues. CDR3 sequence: CASSQGEGFTDTQYF. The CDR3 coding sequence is TGCGCCAGCAGCCAAGGCGAGGGATTCACAGATACGCAGTATTTT.

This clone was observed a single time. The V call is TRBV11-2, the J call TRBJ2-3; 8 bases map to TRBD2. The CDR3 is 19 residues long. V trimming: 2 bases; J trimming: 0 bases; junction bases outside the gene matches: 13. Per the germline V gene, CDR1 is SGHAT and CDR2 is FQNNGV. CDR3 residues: CASSLFQRGKRESTDTQYF. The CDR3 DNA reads TGTGCCAGCAGCTTATTTCAACGCGGTAAGCGGGAGAGCACAGATACGCAGTATTTT.

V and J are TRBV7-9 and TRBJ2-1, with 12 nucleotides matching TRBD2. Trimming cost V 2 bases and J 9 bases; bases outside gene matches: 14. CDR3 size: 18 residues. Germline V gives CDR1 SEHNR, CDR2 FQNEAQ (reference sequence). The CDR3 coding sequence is TGTGCCAGCAGCTTACCGATCAGACTAGCGGGGGCTCGAAGTGAGCAGTTCTTC. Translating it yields CASSLPIRLAGARSEQFF.

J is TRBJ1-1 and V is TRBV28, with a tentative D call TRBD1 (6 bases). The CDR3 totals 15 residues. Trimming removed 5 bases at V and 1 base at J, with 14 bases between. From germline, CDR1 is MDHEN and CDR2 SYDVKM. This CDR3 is CASSRPGQGNTEAFF. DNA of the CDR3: TGTGCCAGCAGTCGACCGGGACAAGGGAACACTGAAGCTTTCTTT.

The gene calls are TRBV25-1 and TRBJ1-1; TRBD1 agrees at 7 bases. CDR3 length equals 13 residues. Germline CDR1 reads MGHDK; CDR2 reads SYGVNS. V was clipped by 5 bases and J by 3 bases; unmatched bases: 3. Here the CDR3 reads CASSRGRDTEAFF. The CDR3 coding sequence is TGTGCCAGCAGTAGGGGGCGGGACACTGAAGCTTTCTTT.

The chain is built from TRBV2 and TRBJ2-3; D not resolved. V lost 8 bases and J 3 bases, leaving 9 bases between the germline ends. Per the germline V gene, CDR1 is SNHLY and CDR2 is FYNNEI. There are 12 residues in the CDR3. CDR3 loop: CASGDATDTQYF. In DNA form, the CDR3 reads TGTGCCAGCGGAGATGCGACAGATACGCAGTATTTT.

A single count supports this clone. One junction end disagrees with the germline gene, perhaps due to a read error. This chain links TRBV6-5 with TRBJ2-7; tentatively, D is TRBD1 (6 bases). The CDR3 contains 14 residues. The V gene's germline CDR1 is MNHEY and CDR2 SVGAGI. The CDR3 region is CASSRDSETQGKAF. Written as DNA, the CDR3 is TGTGCCAGCAGTCGAGACAGTGAGACACAGGGTAAGGCCTTC.

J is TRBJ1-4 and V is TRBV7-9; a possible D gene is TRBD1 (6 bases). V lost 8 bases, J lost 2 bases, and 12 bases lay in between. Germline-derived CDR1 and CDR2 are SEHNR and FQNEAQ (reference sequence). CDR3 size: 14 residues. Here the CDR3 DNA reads TGTGCCAGCCGCAATAGGGGGACTAATGAAAAACTGTTTTTT. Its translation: CASRNRGTNEKLFF.

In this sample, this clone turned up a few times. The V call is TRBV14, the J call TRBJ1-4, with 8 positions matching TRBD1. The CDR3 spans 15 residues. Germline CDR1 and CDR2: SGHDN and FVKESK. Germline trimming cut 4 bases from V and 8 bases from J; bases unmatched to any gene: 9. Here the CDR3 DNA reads TGTGCCAGCAGCCCGAGGACAGGGTATTTGGAAAAACTGTTTTTT. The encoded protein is CASSPRTGYLEKLFF.

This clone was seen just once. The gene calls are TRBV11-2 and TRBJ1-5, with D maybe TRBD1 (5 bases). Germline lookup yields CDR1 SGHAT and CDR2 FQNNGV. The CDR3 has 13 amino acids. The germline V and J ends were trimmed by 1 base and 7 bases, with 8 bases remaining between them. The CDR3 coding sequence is TGTGCCAGCAGCTTAGGTCACAGGCAGCCCCAGCATTTT. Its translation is CASSLGHRQPQHF.

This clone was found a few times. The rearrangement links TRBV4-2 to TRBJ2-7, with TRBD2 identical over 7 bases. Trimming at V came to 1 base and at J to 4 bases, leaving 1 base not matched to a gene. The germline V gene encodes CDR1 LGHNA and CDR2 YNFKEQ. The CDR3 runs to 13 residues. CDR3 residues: CASSQGGGYEQYF. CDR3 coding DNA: TGTGCCAGCAGCCAAGGGGGGGGGTACGAGCAGTACTTC.

The chain's CDR3 is CASRAGSPNTEAFF. In DNA, the CDR3 is TGTGCCAGCAGGGCCGGGAGTCCAAACACTGAAGCTTTCTTT. This sequence joins TRBV6-5 and TRBJ1-1; D ambiguous. Germline lookup yields CDR1 MNHEY and CDR2 SVGAGI. Trimming cost V 6 bases and J 2 bases, with 13 bases left between them. The CDR3 is made up of 14 amino acids.